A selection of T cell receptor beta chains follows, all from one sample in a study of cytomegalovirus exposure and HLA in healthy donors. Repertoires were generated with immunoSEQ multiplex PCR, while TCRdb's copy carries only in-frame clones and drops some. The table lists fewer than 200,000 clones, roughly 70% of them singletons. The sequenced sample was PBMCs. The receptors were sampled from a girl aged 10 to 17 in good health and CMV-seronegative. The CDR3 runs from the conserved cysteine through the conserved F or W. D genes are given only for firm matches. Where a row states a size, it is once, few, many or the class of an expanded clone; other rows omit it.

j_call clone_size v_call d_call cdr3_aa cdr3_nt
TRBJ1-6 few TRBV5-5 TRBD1 CASSLRRDRGFNSPLHF TGTGCCAGCAGCCTACGTCGGGACAGGGGTTTTAATTCACCCCTCCACTTT
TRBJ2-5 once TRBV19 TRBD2 CASKRGPGETQYF TGTGCCAGTAAGCGGGGGCCGGGGGAGACCCAGTACTTC
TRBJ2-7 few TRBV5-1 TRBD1 CASSLSSAGQGYEQYF TGCGCCAGCAGCTTGTCTTCGGCAGGACAGGGCTACGAGCAGTACTTC
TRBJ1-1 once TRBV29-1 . CSAGTSASGSTEAFF TGCAGCGCCGGGACATCTGCCTCGGGGAGCACTGAAGCTTTCTTT
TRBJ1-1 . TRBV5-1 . CASSQGQPNTEAFF TGCGCCAGCAGCCAGGGACAACCGAACACTGAAGCTTTCTTT
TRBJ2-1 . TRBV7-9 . CASSSDRSDEQFF TGTGCCAGCAGCTCTGACAGGAGCGATGAGCAGTTCTTC
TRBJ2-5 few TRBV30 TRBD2 CSSRAGDVQETQYF TGTTCATCGCGGGCGGGGGACGTGCAAGAGACCCAGTACTTC
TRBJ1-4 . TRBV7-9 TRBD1 CASSFTGGGMRSGEKLFF TGTGCCAGCAGCTTTACAGGGGGCGGGATGAGGAGTGGTGAAAAACTGTTTTTT
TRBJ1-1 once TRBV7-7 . CASSLLAGDPEAFF TGTGCTAGCAGCTTATTGGCAGGGGATCCTGAAGCTTTCTTT
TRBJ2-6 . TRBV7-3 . CASSLLGADSGANVLTF TGTGCCAGCAGCTTATTAGGGGCTGACTCTGGGGCCAACGTCCTGACTTTC
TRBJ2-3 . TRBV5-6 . CASSHRTVRGTDTQYF TGTGCCAGCAGTCACCGGACAGTCCGAGGCACAGATACGCAGTATTTT
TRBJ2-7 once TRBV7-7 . CASSPTGKEQYF TGTGCCAGCAGCCCAACAGGGAAAGAGCAGTACTTC
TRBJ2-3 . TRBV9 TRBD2 CASSSGLAGMSSTDTQYF TGTGCCAGCAGCTCAGGACTAGCGGGTATGTCTAGCACAGATACGCAGTATTTT
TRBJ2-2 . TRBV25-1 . CASSESYGQYHGELFF TGTGCCAGCAGTGAATCCTATGGGCAATACCACGGGGAGCTGTTTTTT
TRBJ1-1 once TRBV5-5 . CASSTGKNTEAFF TGTGCCAGCAGCACGGGGAAGAACACTGAAGCTTTCTTT
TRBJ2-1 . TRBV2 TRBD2 CASRGSLAGGPFRQFF TGTGCCAGCAGAGGATCACTAGCGGGGGGGCCTTTTAGGCAGTTCTTC
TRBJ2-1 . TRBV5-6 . CASSFLSSYNEQFF TGTGCCAGCAGCTTTCTGAGCTCCTACAATGAGCAGTTCTTC
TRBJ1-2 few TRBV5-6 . CASSLEATSGYTF TGTGCCAGCAGCCTCGAGGCAACCTCTGGCTACACCTTC
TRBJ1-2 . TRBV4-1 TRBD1 CASSQDDRGYAGYTF TGCGCCAGCAGCCAAGATGACAGGGGGTATGCTGGCTACACCTTC
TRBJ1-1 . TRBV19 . CASSMLGQNTEAFF TGTGCCAGTAGTATGCTCGGACAGAACACTGAAGCTTTCTTT
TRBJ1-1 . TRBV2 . CASSELWNTEAFF TGTGCCAGCAGTGAATTATGGAACACTGAAGCTTTCTTT
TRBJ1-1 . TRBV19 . CASRHREGEAFF TGTGCCAGTAGACACAGGGAGGGTGAAGCTTTCTTT
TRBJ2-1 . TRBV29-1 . CSVVSSSGSLGGEQFF TGCAGCGTGGTATCGTCGTCGGGGTCGTTGGGGGGTGAGCAGTTCTTC
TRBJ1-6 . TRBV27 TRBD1 CASSPGTGGHYNSPLHF TGTGCCAGCAGTCCCGGGACAGGGGGCCACTATAATTCACCCCTCCACTTT
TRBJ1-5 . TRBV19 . CASSIPSRGVSNQPQHF TGTGCCAGTAGTATCCCCTCCAGGGGAGTTAGCAATCAGCCCCAGCATTTT
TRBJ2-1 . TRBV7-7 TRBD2 CASSLGTRGDNEQFF TGTGCTAGCAGCCTAGGGACTAGAGGGGACAATGAGCAGTTCTTC
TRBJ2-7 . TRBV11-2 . CASSRTEYEQYF TGTGCCAGCAGCCGAACAGAATACGAGCAGTACTTC
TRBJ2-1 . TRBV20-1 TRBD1 CSARTGGEQFF TGCAGTGCTAGGACAGGGGGTGAGCAGTTCTTC
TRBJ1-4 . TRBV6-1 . CASSGRGKNEKLFF TGTGCCAGCAGTGGAAGAGGGAAGAATGAAAAACTGTTTTTT
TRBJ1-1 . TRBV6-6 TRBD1 CASSRDRPNTEAFF TGTGCCAGCAGCAGGGACAGGCCGAACACTGAAGCTTTCTTT
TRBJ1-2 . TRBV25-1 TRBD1 CASSESWGAGQELGGYTF TGTGCCAGCAGTGAATCCTGGGGGGCGGGACAGGAATTAGGTGGCTACACCTTC
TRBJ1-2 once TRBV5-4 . CASSYDSDYGYTF TGTGCCAGCAGTTACGACAGTGACTATGGCTACACCTTC
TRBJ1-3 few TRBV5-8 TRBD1 CATQGVGNTIYF TGTGCCACACAGGGGGTTGGAAACACCATATATTTT
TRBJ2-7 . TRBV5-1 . CASSYFSGQGYEQYF TGCGCCAGCAGCTACTTTTCAGGCCAGGGATACGAGCAGTACTTC
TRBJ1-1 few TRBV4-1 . CASSQYGIAGSTGYTEAFF TGCGCCAGCAGCCAATATGGGATCGCGGGATCGACGGGGTACACTGAAGCTTTCTTT
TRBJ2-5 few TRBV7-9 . CASSPDRQETQYF TGTGCCAGCAGTCCCGACAGGCAAGAGACCCAGTACTTC
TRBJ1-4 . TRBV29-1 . CSVVGITNEKLFF TGCAGCGTTGTCGGGATAACTAATGAAAAACTGTTTTTT
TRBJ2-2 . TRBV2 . CATSQGIPNTGELFF TGTGCCACCTCGCAGGGAATCCCGAACACCGGGGAGCTGTTTTTT
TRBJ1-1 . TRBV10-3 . CAISELADIAFF TGTGCCATCAGTGAGCTGGCAGATATAGCTTTCTTT
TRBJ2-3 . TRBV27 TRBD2 CASSFGGGAGDTQYF TGTGCCAGCAGTTTTGGCGGGGGGGCCGGAGATACGCAGTATTTT
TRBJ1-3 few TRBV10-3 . CAISGALQGASGNTIYF TGTGCCATCAGTGGGGCTCTACAGGGCGCCTCTGGAAACACCATATATTTT
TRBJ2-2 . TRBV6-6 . CASSYSGGNTGELFF TGTGCCAGCAGTTACTCAGGGGGTAACACCGGGGAGCTGTTTTTT
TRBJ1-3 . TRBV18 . CASSAEGNTIYF TGTGCCAGCTCCGCGGAGGGAAACACCATATATTTT
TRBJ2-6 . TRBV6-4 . CASSYWTPRSGANVLTF TGTGCCAGCAGTTACTGGACACCCCGCTCTGGGGCCAACGTCCTGACTTTC
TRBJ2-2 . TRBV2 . CASSEFWRGSPGELFF TGTGCCAGCAGTGAATTCTGGCGCGGCAGCCCCGGGGAGCTGTTTTTT
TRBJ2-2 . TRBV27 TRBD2 CASSLWGGSTGELFF TGTGCCAGCAGTTTATGGGGCGGGAGCACCGGGGAGCTGTTTTTT
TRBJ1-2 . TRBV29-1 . CSVFTFGGSANYGYTF TGCAGCGTTTTTACCTTTGGGGGGTCGGCTAACTATGGCTACACCTTC
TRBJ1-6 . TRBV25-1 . CASQGSYNSPLHF TGTGCCAGCCAGGGGTCGTATAATTCACCCCTCCACTTT
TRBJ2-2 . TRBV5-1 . CASSEFDSFRSTGELFF TGCGCCAGCAGCGAATTCGACTCATTTCGAAGCACCGGGGAGCTGTTTTTT
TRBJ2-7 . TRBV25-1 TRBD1 CASSEFQGAHEQYF TGTGCCAGCAGTGAATTTCAGGGGGCCCACGAGCAGTACTTC
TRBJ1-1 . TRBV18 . CASSPGGGLNTEAFF TGTGCCAGCTCACCAGGGGGCGGTTTGAACACTGAAGCTTTCTTT
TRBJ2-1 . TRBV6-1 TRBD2 CASSAPGLAGGMYNEQFF TGTGCCAGCAGTGCACCGGGACTAGCGGGGGGAATGTACAATGAGCAGTTCTTC